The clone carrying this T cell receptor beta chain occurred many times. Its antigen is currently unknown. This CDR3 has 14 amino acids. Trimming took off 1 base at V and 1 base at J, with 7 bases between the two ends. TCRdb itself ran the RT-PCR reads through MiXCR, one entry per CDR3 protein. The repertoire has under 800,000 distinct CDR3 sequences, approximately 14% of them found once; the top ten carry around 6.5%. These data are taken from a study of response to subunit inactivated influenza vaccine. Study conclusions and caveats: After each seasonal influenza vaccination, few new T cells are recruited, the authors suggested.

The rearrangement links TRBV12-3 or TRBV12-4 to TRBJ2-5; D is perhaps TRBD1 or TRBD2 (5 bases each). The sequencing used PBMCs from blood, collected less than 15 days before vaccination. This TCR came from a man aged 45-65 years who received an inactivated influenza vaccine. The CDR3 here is CASSLGGFQETQYF. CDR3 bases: TGTGCCAGCAGTTTAGGGGGGTTCCAAGAGACCCAGTACTTC.